This TCR beta chain was retrieved from a study of blood T cell repertoires in COVID-19 (dated by TCRdb to the early 2020s). Context from the whole study: The collaborator samples originated in the United States, Italy and Spain and spanned the acute and convalescent phases of COVID-19. The prospective study material was composed of cDNA or gDNA derived from T cells, B-cell-depleted T cells, or PBMCs. Subjects who had been exposed to COVID-19, were actively infected with it, or had recovered from it provided the deeply sampled blood TCRbeta repertoires that made up the dataset. A freely available public database, intended as a resource for researchers studying the immune response to SARS-CoV-2, is where the repertoires were released. Samples were obtained from the ongoing ImmuneRACE study (first 160 participants) and from about 1,300 subjects provided by 6 global collaborators. Nearly every sample came with metadata listing a de-identified subject ID, COVID-19 status, age in years and sex. Where available, HLA class I and class II types were taken from metadata supplied by the sample provider and were not determined by assay-based typing. Results the study describes overall, beyond this receptor: The amount of clinical and demographic metadata varied by source and participant and was provided uncurated.

Turning to this clone: This clone's antigen is unknown. No quality values exist for individual bases; no much larger clone is one base distant.

Taken from cysteine to phenylalanine, the CDR3 has 14 residues. The DNA shown is the 42-base CDR3, in frame from base 1. Clipping removes 5 bases from V and 4 bases from J, with 7 as the unmatched junction base count. The germline V gene (reference sequence) provides CDR1 MNHEY and CDR2 SMNVEV. TCRbeta CDR3 regions were amplified from genomic DNA by means of the immunoSEQ Assay, a bias-controlled multiplex PCR. Processing in the source paper ran as follows. The number of nucleated cells in each sample was estimated by amplification of reference gene primers within the assay. To quantify the absolute abundance of each unique TCRbeta CDR3 rearrangement, sequence reads were collapsed and filtered. For each sample, productive Simpson clonality was calculated as the square root of Simpson's diversity index over productive rearrangements. TCRdb re-hosts the immuneACCESS table, in-frame sequences only. Its copies lack some clones; in the studies checked, an unresolved V gene accounts for under half of them, and the cause for the rest is not known. V and J calls plus clone size are reproduced from that table; the DNA served to infer D and trimming. The sample has 250,000 to 300,000 clones on record, almost 90% of them singletons. Clones ranked in the top ten supply roughly 10% of the sample.

At one collaborating source in Seattle, patients were enrolled during active infection and were followed longitudinally through the course of disease. Each collaborating institution followed its own protocols to collect whole blood in K2EDTA tubes. Collaborator samples were shipped for TCRbeta analysis as frozen whole blood, isolated PBMCs, or DNA extracted from either sample type. The receptor was isolated from a woman in her 30s with COVID-19, enrolled during active disease. The specimen sequenced was peripheral blood. This receptor chain uses TRBV27 and TRBJ1-2; TRBD1 lines up with 7 middle nucleotides. At the DNA level, the sequence is TGTGCCAGCAGTCAGTCCGGGACAGTCTATGGCTACACCTTC. It translates as CASSQSGTVYGYTF.